The clone carrying this T cell receptor (beta chain) was counted between two and nine times. The data derive from a study of T cells after yellow fever vaccination. TCRdb re-called the 5' RACE reads with MiXCR, one entry per CDR3 protein. The sample includes 120,000 or so distinct CDR3 sequences, 13% to 15% of them seen just once. This specimen consisted of CD8+ T cells sorted from PBMCs, obtained 5 days after the yellow fever booster vaccination. The source is a man between 18 and 29 years old who received the YFV17D yellow fever vaccine.

The CDR3 protein is CASSVGGAGEQFF. The CDR3 DNA reads TGTGCCAGCAGCGTAGGGGGTGCGGGTGAGCAGTTCTTC. The V call is TRBV9, the J call TRBJ2-1; perhaps TRBD2 as D (5 bases). This CDR3 comprises 13 residues. In germline, CDR1 is SGDLS, CDR2 YYNGEE. Trimming shortened V by 0 bases and J by 9 bases, and 10 bases separated the two germline ends.